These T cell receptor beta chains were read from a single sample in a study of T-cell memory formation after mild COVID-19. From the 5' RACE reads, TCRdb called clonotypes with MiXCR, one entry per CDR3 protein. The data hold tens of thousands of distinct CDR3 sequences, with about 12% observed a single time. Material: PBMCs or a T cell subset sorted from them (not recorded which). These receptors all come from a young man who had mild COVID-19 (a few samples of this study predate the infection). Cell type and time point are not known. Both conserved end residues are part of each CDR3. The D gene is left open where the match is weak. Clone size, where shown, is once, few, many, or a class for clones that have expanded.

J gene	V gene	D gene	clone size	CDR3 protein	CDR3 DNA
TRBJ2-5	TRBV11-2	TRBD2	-	CASSSPGLAGGIQETQYF	TGTGCCAGCAGCTCCCCGGGACTAGCGGGGGGGATCCAAGAGACCCAGTACTTC
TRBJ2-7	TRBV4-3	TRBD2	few	CASSQDRASGGRTEQYF	TGCGCCAGCAGCCAAGACCGGGCTAGCGGGGGGCGGACCGAGCAGTACTTC
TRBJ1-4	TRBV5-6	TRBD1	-	CASSSPGQYSSGEKLFF	TGTGCCAGCAGCTCGCCGGGACAGTACTCCAGCGGTGAAAAACTGTTTTTT
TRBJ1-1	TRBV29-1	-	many	CSVDTEAFF	TGCAGCGTCGACACTGAAGCTTTCTTT
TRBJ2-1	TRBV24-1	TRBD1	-	CATSETGQGARDEQFF	TGTGCCACCAGTGAGACGGGACAGGGGGCAAGGGATGAGCAGTTCTTC
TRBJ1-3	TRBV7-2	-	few	CASSLRGISGNTIYF	TGTGCCAGCAGCTTAAGGGGGATCTCTGGAAACACCATATATTTT
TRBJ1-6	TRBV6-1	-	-	CASKTDSYNSPLHF	TGTGCCAGCAAAACAGACTCCTATAATTCACCCCTCCACTTT
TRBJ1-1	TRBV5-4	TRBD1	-	CASSSADRGNTEAFF	TGTGCCAGCAGCTCCGCTGACAGGGGGAACACTGAAGCTTTCTTT
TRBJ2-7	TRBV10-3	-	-	CAISDLGTFTYEQYF	TGTGCCATCAGTGATCTCGGGACCTTCACCTACGAGCAGTACTTC
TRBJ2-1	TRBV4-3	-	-	CASSQWPNEQFF	TGCGCCAGCAGCCAGTGGCCGAATGAGCAGTTCTTC
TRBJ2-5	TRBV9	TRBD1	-	CASSAQTGDLQETQYF	TGTGCCAGCAGCGCCCAGACAGGGGACTTACAAGAGACCCAGTACTTC
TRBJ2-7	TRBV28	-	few	CASSLSQGSYEQYF	TGTGCCAGCAGTTTATCGCAGGGGTCCTACGAGCAGTACTTC
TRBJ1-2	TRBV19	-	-	CASSMGSYTF	TGTGCCAGTAGTATGGGTAGCTACACCTTC
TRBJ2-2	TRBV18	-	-	CASWPPGGDTGELFF	TGTGCCAGCTGGCCTCCTGGAGGGGACACCGGGGAGCTGTTTTTT
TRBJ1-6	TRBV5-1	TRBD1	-	CASSSNQQGRVSPLHF	TGCGCCAGCAGCTCGAACCAACAGGGGCGGGTTTCACCCCTCCACTTT
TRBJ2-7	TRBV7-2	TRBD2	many	CASSRTSGASYEQYF	TGTGCCAGCAGTCGGACTAGCGGGGCCTCCTACGAGCAGTACTTC
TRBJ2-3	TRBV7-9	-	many	CASSPRWGLSTDTQYF	TGTGCCAGCAGCCCCAGATGGGGACTGAGCACAGATACGCAGTATTTT
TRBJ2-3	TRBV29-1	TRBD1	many	CSVAWDRGTDTQYF	TGCAGCGTCGCCTGGGACAGGGGGACAGATACGCAGTATTTT
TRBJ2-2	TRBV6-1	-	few	CASRNRNGELFF	TGTGCCAGCAGAAACAGGAACGGGGAGCTGTTTTTT
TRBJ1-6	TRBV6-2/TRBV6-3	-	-	CASSWDPVRDSPLHF	TGTGCCAGCAGTTGGGACCCCGTGAGGGATTCACCCCTCCACTTT
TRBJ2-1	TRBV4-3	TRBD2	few	CASSQVGPGLAGYNEQFF	TGCGCCAGCAGCCAAGTGGGTCCGGGACTAGCGGGGTACAATGAGCAGTTCTTC
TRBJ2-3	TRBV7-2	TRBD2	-	CASTSGTSTDTQYF	TGTGCCAGTACTAGCGGCACTAGCACAGATACGCAGTATTTT
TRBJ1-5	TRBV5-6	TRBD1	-	CASSLGTGWQPQHF	TGTGCCAGCAGCTTGGGGACAGGTTGGCAGCCCCAGCATTTT
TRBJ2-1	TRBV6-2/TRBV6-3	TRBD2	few	CASSPIAGGRYNEQFF	TGTGCCAGCAGCCCAATAGCGGGGGGACGCTACAATGAGCAGTTCTTC
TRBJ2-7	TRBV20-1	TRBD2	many	CSAGRGGAGEQYF	TGCAGTGCTGGTCGCGGGGGGGCAGGCGAGCAGTACTTC
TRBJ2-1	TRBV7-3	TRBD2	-	CASSLAGGHNEQFF	TGTGCCAGCAGTCTAGCGGGGGGGCACAATGAGCAGTTCTTC
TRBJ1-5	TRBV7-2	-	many	CASSLGMDQPQHF	TGTGCCAGCAGCTTAGGGATGGATCAGCCCCAGCATTTT
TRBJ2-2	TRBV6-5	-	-	CASSYVGEFTGELFF	TGTGCCAGCAGTTACGTGGGGGAATTCACCGGGGAGCTGTTTTTT
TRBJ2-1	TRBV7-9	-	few	CASSTRQISSYNEQFF	TGTGCCAGCAGCACCCGACAGATCAGCTCCTACAATGAGCAGTTCTTC
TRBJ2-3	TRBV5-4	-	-	CASSFNSPSTDTQYF	TGTGCCAGCAGCTTTAACAGCCCTAGCACAGATACGCAGTATTTT
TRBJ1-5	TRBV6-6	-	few	CASSLRGKGSNQPQHF	TGTGCCAGCAGTTTAAGGGGGAAGGGGAGCAATCAGCCCCAGCATTTT
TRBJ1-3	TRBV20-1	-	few	CSASRFSSGNTIYF	TGCAGTGCTAGTAGGTTTTCCTCTGGAAACACCATATATTTT
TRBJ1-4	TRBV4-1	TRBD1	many	CASSQDPGTGAEKLFF	TGCGCCAGCAGCCAAGATCCCGGGACAGGGGCGGAAAAACTGTTTTTT
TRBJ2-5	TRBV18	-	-	CASSPGTVYQETQYF	TGTGCCAGCTCACCAGGGACGGTGTACCAAGAGACCCAATACTTC
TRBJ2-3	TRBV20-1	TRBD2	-	CSARTSGGANTQYF	TGCAGTGCCCGGACTAGCGGGGGGGCAAATACGCAGTATTTT
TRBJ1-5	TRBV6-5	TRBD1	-	CASSSTGYSNQPQHF	TGTGCCAGCAGTTCGACAGGGTATAGCAATCAGCCCCAGCATTTT
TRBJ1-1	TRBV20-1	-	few	CSARSGTRNTEAFF	TGCAGTGCTAGATCCGGGACCCGGAACACTGAAGCTTTCTTT
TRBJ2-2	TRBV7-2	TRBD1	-	CASTKTGGWTGELFF	TGTGCCAGTACCAAGACAGGGGGCTGGACCGGGGAGCTGTTTTTT
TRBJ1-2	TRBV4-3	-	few	CASSQDHRVYGYTF	TGCGCCAGCAGCCAAGATCACAGAGTCTATGGCTACACCTTC
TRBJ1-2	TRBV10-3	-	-	CAISAGDGNYGYTF	TGTGCCATCAGTGCGGGGGACGGGAACTATGGCTACACCTTC
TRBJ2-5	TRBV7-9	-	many	CASSLRGSDQETQYF	TGTGCCAGCAGCCTCCGGGGGAGCGACCAAGAGACCCAGTACTTC
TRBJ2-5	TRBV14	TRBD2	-	CASSQGTRSVQETQYF	TGTGCCAGCAGCCAAGGGACTAGGTCTGTCCAAGAGACCCAGTACTTC
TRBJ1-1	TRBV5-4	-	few	CASRLSQNTEAFF	TGTGCCAGCAGGCTGTCGCAGAACACTGAAGCTTTCTTT
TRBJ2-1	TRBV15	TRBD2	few	CATSRVGGAYNEQFF	TGTGCCACCAGCAGAGTCGGGGGGGCCTACAATGAGCAGTTCTTC
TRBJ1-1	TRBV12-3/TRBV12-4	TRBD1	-	CASSPRPRGRGTEAFF	TGTGCCAGCAGTCCCAGACCCAGGGGGCGAGGGACTGAAGCTTTCTTT